This T cell receptor beta chain is drawn from a study of regulatory T cells in long-lasting Graves disease. Study as a whole: Persistent cases took antithyroid drugs over 5 years and stayed TSH receptor antibody positive. General observations from the study: The small sample size may have reduced accuracy. Compared with new cases, persistent Graves' patients showed reduced TCR diversity.

Deletions cut 1 base from V and 14 bases from J, with 11 bases between. This CDR3 has 12 residues. The V gene's germline CDR1 is SGHTA and CDR2 FQGNSA. Through Arm-PCR of CDR3 regions and iRepertoire HTBI primers, TCR beta libraries were built. A single record per CDR3 protein comes from TCRdb applying MiXCR to the multiplex PCR reads. This table holds 400,000 or so distinct CDR3 sequences, less than 25% found once. As to time point: persistent/refractory GD, antithyroid drugs over 5 years with positive TRAb. PBMC-derived RNA was used for the TCR library. Graves' disease diagnoses used American Thyroid Association guidelines. This clonotype was recorded at least ten times. The antigen is not known.

This receptor was identified in a female donor with Graves disease. The sample was peripheral blood mononuclear cells (PBMCs), taken when the disease was refractory, from a patient treated with antithyroid drugs. The genes are TRBV7-2 and TRBJ1-4; D is undetermined. The CDR3 loop reads CASSLDSGGLFF. CDR3 bases: TGTGCCAGCAGCTTAGATAGTGGAGGGCTGTTTTTT.